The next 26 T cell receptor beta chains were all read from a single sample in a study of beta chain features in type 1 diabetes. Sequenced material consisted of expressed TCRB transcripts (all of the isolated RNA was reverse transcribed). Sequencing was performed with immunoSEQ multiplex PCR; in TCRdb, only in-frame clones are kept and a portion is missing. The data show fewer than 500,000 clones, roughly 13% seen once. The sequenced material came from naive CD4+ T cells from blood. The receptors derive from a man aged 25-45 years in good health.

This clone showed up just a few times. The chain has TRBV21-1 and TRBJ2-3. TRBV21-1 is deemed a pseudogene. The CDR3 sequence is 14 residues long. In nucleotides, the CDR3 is TGTGCCAGCAGGGACCGATCCTCGGAAGATACGCAGTATTTT. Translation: CASRDRSSEDTQYF.

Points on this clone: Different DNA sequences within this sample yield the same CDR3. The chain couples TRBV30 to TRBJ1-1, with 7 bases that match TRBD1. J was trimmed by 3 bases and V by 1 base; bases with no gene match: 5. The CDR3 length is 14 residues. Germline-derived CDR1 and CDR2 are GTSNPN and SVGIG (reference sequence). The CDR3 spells CAWSAGQADTEAFF. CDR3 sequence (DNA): TGTGCCTGGAGTGCCGGACAGGCCGACACTGAAGCTTTCTTT.

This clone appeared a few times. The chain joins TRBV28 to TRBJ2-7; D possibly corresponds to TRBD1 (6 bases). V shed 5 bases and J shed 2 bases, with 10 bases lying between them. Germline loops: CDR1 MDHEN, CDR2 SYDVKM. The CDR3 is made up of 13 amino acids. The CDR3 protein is CASSPQGPYEQYV. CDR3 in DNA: TGTGCCAGCAGTCCCCAGGGGCCCTACGAGCAGTACGTC.

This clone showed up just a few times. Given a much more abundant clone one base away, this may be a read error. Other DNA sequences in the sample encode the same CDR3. CDR3 nucleotide sequence: TGTGCCAGCAGCTCTTCCACAGATACGCAGTATTTT. Residues: CASSSSTDTQYF. The V gene is TRBV7-3, the J gene TRBJ2-3; D unclear. V shed 4 bases and J shed 2 bases, with 4 bases lying between them. The CDR3 loop spans 12 amino acids. Per the germline V gene, CDR1 is SGHTA and CDR2 is FQGTGA. Full variable domain (outside the CDR3, taken from reference TRBV7-3 and TRBJ2-3): GAGVSQTPSNKVTEKGKYVELRCDPISGHTALYWYRQSLGQGPEFLIYFQGTGAADDSGLPNDRFFAVRPEGSVSTLKIQRTERGDSAVYLCASSSSTDTQYFGPGTRLTVL.

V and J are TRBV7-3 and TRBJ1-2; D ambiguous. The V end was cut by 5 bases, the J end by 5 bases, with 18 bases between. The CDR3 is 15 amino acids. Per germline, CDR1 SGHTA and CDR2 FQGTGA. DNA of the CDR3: TGTGCCAGCAGCCGGAGCCAGCGGGTTGGGTATGGCTACACCTTC. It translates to CASSRSQRVGYGYTF.

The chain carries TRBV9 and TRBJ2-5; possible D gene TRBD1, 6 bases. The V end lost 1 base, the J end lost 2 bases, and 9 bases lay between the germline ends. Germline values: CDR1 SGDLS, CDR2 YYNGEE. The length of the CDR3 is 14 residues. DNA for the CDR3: TGTGCCAGCAGCGTACGGACAGCACAAGAGACCCAGTACTTC. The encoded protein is CASSVRTAQETQYF.

In DNA, the CDR3 is TGTGCCAGCAGTGAATATGGGCCTAGCGGGAGACACACAGATACGCAGTATTTT. Translation: CASSEYGPSGRHTDTQYF. The chain combines TRBV25-1 with TRBJ2-3, with TRBD2 matching over 10 bases. Germline assignment: CDR1 MGHDK and CDR2 SYGVNS. The V and J ends lost 0 bases and 2 bases, in that order; junction bases with no gene match: 8. The CDR3 has 18 residues.

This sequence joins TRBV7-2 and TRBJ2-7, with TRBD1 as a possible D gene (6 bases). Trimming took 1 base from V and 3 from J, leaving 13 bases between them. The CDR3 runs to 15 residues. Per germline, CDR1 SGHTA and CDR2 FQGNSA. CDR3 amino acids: CASSLGTANLYEQYF. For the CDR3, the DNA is TGTGCCAGCAGCTTAGGGACAGCCAACCTCTACGAGCAGTACTTC.

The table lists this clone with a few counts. CDR3 sequence: CASRLLEGTDTQYF. The CDR3 DNA sequence: TGTGCCAGCAGACTTTTGGAGGGGACAGATACGCAGTATTTT. The V and J genes are TRBV27 and TRBJ2-3; D is possibly TRBD2 (6 bases). The V gene's germline CDR1 is MNHEY and CDR2 SMNVEV (reference sequence). V was trimmed by 6 bases and J by 3 bases, leaving 13 bases between them. CDR3 size: 14 residues.

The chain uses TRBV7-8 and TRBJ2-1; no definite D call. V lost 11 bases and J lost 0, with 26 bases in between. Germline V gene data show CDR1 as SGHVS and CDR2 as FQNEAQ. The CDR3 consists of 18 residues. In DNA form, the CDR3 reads TGTGCCTCACATACGACTGTAGAGCGCCGGAGCTCCTACAATGAGCAGTTCTTC. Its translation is CASHTTVERRSSYNEQFF. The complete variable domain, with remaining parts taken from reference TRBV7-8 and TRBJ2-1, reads GAGVSQSPRYKVAKRGQDVALRCDPISGHVSLFWYQQALGQGPEFLTYFQNEAQLDKSGLPSDRFFAERPEGSVSTLKIQRTQQEDSAVYLCASHTTVERRSSYNEQFFGPGTRLTVL.

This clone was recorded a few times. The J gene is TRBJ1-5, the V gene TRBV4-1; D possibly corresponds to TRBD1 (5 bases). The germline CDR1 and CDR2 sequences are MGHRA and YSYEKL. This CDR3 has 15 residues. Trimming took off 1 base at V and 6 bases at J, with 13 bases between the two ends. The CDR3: CASSQVLGVTQPQHF. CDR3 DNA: TGCGCCAGCAGCCAAGTACTGGGGGTCACTCAGCCCCAGCATTTT.

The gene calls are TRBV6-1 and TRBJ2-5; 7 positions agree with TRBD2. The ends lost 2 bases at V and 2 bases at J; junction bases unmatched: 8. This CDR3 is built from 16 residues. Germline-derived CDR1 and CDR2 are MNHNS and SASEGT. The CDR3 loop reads CASSELGGGLQETQYF. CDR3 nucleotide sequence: TGTGCCAGCAGTGAACTCGGCGGGGGACTGCAAGAGACCCAGTACTTC.

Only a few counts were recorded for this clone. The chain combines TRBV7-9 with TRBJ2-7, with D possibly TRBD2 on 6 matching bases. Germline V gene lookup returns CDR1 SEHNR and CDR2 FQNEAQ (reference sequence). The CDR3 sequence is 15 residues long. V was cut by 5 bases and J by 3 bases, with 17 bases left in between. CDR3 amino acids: CASSPLGGPNYEQYV. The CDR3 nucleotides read TGTGCCAGCAGCCCCCTGGGAGGTCCCAACTACGAGCAGTACGTC.

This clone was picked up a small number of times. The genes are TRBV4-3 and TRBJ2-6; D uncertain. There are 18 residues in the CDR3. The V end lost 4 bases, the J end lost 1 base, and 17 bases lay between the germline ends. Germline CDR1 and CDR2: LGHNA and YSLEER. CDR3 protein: CASSPLPASRSGANVLTF. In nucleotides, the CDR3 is TGCGCCAGCAGCCCACTCCCGGCGAGTAGATCTGGGGCCAACGTCCTGACTTTC.

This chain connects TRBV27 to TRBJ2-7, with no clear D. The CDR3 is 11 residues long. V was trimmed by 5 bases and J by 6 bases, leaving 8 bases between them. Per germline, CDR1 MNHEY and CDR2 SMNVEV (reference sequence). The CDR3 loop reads CASSDRGEQYF. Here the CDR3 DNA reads TGTGCCAGCAGTGACCGAGGCGAGCAGTACTTC.

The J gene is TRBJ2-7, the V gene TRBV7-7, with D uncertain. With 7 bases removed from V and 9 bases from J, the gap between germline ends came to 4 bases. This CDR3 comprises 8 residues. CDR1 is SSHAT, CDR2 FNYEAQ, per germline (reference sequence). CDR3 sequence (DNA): TGTGCCAGCACTGGGCAGTACTTC. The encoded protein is CASTGQYF.

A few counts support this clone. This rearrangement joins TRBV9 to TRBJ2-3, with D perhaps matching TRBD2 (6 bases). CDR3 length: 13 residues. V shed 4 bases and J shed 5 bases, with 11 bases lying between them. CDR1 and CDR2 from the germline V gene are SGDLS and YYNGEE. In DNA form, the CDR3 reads TGTGCCAGCAGCTATGGAGGGGTAGATACGCAGTATTTT. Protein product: CASSYGGVDTQYF.

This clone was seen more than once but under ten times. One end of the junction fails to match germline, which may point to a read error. This CDR3 reads CASSLARGGRSEQYF. CDR3 nucleotides: TGTGCCAGCAGCCTAGCCCGCGGCGGCCGCTCCGAGCAGTACTTC. This chain uses TRBV7-9 with TRBJ2-7, with D perhaps matching TRBD2 (5 bases). Germline V lookup: CDR1 SEHNR, CDR2 FQNEAQ (reference sequence). This CDR3 spans 15 amino acids.

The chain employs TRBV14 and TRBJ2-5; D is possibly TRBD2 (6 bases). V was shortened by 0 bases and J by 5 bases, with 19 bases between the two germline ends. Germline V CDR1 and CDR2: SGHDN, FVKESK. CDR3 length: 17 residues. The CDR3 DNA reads TGTGCCAGCAGCCAAGAGAAGGAGGGCGCCTCTGGGGAGACCCAGTACTTC. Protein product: CASSQEKEGASGETQYF.

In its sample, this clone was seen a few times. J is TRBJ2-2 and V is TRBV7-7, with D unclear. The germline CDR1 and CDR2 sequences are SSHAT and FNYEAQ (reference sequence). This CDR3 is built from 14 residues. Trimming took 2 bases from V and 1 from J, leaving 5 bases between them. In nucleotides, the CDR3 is TGTGCCAGCAGCTTATTCGGGAACACCGGGGAGCTGTTTTTT. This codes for CASSLFGNTGELFF.

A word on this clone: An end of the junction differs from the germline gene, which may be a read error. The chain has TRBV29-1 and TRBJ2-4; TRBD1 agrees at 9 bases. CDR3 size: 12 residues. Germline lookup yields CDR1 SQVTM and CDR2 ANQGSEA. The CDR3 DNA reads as TGCAGCGTTGAAGAATCGGACAGGGGTAGGAACTTC. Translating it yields CSVEESDRGRNF.

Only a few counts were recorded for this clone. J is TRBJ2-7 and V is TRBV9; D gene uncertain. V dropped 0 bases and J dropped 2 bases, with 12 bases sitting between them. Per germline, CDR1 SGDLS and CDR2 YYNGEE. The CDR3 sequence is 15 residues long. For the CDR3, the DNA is TGTGCCAGCAGCGTAGATCTGAGGCAGCCCTACGAGCAGTACTTC. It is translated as CASSVDLRQPYEQYF. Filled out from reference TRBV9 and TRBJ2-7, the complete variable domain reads DSGVTQTPKHLITATGQRVTLRCSPRSGDLSVYWYQQSLDQGLQFLIQYYNGEERAKGNILERFSAQQFPDLHSELNLSSLELGDSALYFCASSVDLRQPYEQYFGPGTRLTVT.

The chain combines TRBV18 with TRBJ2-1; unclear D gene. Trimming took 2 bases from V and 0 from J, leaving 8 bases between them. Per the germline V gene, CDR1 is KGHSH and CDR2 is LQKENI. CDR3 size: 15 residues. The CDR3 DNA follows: TGTGCCAGCTCACCATCCAGGAACTCCTACAATGAGCAGTTCTTC. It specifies CASSPSRNSYNEQFF.

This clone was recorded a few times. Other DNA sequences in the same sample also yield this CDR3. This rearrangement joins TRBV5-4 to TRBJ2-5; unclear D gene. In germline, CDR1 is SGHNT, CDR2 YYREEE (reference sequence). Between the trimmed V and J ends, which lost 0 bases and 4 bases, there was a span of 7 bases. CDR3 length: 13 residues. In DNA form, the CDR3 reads TGTGCCAGCAGCTTGGCGGGCCCAGAGACCCAGTACTTC. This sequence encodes CASSLAGPETQYF.

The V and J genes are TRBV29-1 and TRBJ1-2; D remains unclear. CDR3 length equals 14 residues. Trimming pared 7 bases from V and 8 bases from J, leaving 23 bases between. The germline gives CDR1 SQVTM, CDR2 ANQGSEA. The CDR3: CSAGAGRGPGGYTF. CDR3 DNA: TGCAGCGCCGGCGCCGGGCGGGGTCCAGGAGGCTACACCTTC.

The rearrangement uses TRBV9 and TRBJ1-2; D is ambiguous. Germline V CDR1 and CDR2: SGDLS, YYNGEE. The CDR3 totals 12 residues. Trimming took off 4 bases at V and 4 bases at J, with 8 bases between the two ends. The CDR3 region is CASSTRTYGYTF. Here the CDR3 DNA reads TGTGCCAGCAGCACCCGTACCTATGGCTACACCTTC.